This T cell receptor (beta chain) is from a study of blood T cell repertoires in COVID-19. Each recovered donor of Cohort 3 presented with two negative PCRs, clearance, or symptom resolution. Sequencing was performed with immunoSEQ multiplex PCR; in TCRdb, only in-frame clones are kept and a portion is missing. The sample holds 310,000 or so clones, about nine tenths seen once. Per the germline V gene, CDR1 is MGHDK and CDR2 is SYGVNS. J lost 3 bases, V lost 5 bases, and 7 bases had no gene match. The CDR3 spans 16 residues. This TCR was recovered from a woman between 18 and 29 years old who had recovered from COVID-19. The sequencing input was PBMCs or T cells enriched from blood (not recorded which). The chain recombines TRBV25-1 with TRBJ2-7; 13 nucleotides line up with TRBD2. The CDR3 sequence: CASSKLAGGLIYEQYF. In nucleotides, the CDR3 is TGTGCCAGCAGTAAACTAGCGGGGGGGCTTATCTACGAGCAGTACTTC.